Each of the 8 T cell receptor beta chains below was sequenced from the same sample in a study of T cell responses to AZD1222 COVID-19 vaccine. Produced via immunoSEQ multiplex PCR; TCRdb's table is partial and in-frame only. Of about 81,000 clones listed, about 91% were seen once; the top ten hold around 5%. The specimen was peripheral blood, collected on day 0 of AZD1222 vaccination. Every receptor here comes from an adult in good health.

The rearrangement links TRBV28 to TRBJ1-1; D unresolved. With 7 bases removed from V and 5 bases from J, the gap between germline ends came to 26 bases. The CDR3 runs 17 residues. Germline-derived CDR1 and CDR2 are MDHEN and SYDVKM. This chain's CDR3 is CASKPPGATLGWTEAFF. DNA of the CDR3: TGTGCCAGCAAGCCTCCGGGAGCGACGCTTGGATGGACTGAAGCTTTCTTT.

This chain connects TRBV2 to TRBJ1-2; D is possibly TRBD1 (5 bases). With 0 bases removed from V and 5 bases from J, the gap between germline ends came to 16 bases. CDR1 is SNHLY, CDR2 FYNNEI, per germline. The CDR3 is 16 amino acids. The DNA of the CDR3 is TGTGCCAGCAGTGAAGCGCTTGTCGGGGGGGATTATGGCTACACCTTC. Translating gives CASSEALVGGDYGYTF.

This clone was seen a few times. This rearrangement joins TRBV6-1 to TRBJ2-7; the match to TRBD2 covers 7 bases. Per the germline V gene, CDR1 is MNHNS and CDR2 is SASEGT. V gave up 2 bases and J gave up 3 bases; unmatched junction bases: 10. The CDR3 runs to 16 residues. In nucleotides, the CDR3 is TGTGCCAGCAGTGAACGGTCAGGACTAGAAGGCTACGAGCAGTACTTC. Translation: CASSERSGLEGYEQYF.

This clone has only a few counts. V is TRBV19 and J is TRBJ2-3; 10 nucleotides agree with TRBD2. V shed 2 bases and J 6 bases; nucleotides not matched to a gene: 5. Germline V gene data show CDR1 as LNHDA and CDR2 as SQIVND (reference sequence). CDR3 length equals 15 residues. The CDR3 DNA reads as TGTGCCAGTAGTATACTAGCGGGAGCCGTGGATACGCAGTATTTT. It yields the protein CASSILAGAVDTQYF.

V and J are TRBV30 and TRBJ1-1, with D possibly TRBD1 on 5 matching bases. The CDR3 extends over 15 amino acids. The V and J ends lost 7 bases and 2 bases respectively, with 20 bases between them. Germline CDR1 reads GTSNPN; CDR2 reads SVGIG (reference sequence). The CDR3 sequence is CASSSGARINTEAFF. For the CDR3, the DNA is TGTGCCTCCAGTAGCGGGGCGCGGATTAACACTGAAGCTTTCTTT.

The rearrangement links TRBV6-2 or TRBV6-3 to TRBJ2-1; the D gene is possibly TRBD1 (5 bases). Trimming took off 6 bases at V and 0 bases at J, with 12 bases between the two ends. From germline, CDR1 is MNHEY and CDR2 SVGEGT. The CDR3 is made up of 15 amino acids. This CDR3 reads CASSLGRSSYNEQFF. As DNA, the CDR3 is TGTGCCAGCAGCCTGGGGCGGAGCTCCTACAATGAGCAGTTCTTC.

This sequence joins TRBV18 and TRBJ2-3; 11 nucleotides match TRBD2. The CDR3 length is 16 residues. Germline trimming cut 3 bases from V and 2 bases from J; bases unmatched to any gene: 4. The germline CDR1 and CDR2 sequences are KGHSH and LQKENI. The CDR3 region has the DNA TGTGCCAGCTCACCGGGACTAGCGGAGATCACAGATACGCAGTATTTT. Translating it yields CASSPGLAEITDTQYF.

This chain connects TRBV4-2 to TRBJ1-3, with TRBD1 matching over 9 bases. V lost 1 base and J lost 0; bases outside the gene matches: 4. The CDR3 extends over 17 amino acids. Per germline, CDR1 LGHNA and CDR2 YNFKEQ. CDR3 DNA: TGTGCCAGCAGCCAAGGCGACAGGGGGATCTCTGGAAACACCATATATTTT. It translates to CASSQGDRGISGNTIYF.